A single sample gave rise to the 2 T cell receptor beta chains below, sequenced in a study of OX40 agonist ivuxolimab in advanced cancers. TCRdb's copy holds only in-frame clones and misses some; the assay was immunoSEQ multiplex PCR. The sample contains about 71,000 clones, roughly nine tenths of which appear only once. The material was CD4+ or CD8+ T cells sorted from blood, obtained in a trial of the OX40 agonist ivuxolimab. These receptors all stem from an adult with an advanced solid tumor such as melanoma, head and neck, liver or kidney cancer.

The genes are TRBV7-9 and TRBJ2-7; maybe TRBD2 (6 bases). This CDR3 is built from 15 residues. The V gene's germline CDR1 is SEHNR and CDR2 FQNEAQ (reference sequence). V gave up 3 bases and J gave up 5 bases, with 17 bases separating them. The CDR3 DNA is TGTGCCAGCAGCTTTAACCCCCAAACGGGGGACGAGCAGTACTTC. It codes for CASSFNPQTGDEQYF.

The chain is built from TRBV28 and TRBJ2-7; the D is unclear. V was trimmed by 1 base and J by 3 bases, leaving 10 bases between them. This CDR3 region has 14 residues. CDR1 is MDHEN, CDR2 SYDVKM, per germline. The CDR3 loop reads CASSLSAALYEQYF. The CDR3 bases are TGTGCCAGCAGTTTATCAGCCGCCCTCTACGAGCAGTACTTC.